The 21 T cell receptor beta chains below come from one sample, sequenced in a study of blood T cells in healthy people across ages (dated by TCRdb to about 2015). The library was prepared using 5' RACE. Sequencing took place on an Illumina HiSeq 2500. The second PCR ran for roughly 6 to 11 cycles and used a J-beta primer mix along with a sample-barcoded 5' primer. The public reads were reanalyzed by TCRdb: fastp trimming at Q25, MiXCR alignment, in-frame beta chains only. Rows with a matching CDR3 protein are joined into one entry that keeps the most common DNA and genes. The sample table holds almost 1 million distinct CDR3 sequences, of which roughly 51% were seen once. The ten most abundant clones make up around a fifth of the sample. The sequencing sample was made of blood. The receptors stem from a woman aged 60 to 75 in good health.

In this sample, this clonotype turned up a few times. This chain links TRBV14 with TRBJ2-5; 7 nucleotides agree with TRBD1. J lost 5 bases, V lost 3 bases, and 12 bases had no gene match. Looked up from germline, CDR1 is SGHDN and CDR2 is FVKESK. This CDR3 region has 16 residues. Here the CDR3 DNA reads TGTGCCAGCAGCCAGCAACAGGGGATGGGTGTGGAGACCCAGTACTTC. It is translated as CASSQQQGMGVETQYF.

This clonotype was recorded a few times. The chain employs TRBV12-3 or TRBV12-4 and TRBJ2-7; unclear D gene. The CDR3 spans 15 residues. Trimming stripped 8 bases from V and 2 bases from J, with 19 bases between. CDR3 sequence (DNA): TGTGCCAGCGCAGCTTTGGGTCGGATGCCCTACGAGCAGTACTTC. This sequence encodes CASAALGRMPYEQYF.

This chain uses TRBV29-1 with TRBJ2-3, with 7 bases identical to TRBD2. The CDR3 covers 14 residues. V was pared by 3 bases and J by 0 bases, with 3 bases of the junction left unmatched. CDR1 is SQVTM, CDR2 ANQGSEA, per germline. Here the CDR3 reads CSVDGGSSTDTQYF. The CDR3 nucleotides read TGCAGCGTTGACGGCGGGAGTAGCACAGATACGCAGTATTTT.

This chain uses TRBV7-2 with TRBJ2-1, with D unclear. This CDR3 spans 15 amino acids. The V gene lost 5 bases and the J gene lost 7 bases, with 18 bases spanning the gap. Germline V gene data show CDR1 as SGHTA and CDR2 as FQGNSA. The CDR3 sequence: CASSPRVGSGNEQFF. The CDR3 nucleotides are TGTGCCAGCAGCCCCCGGGTAGGATCTGGGAATGAGCAGTTCTTC.

The V call is TRBV27, the J call TRBJ2-7; D is uncertain. The CDR3 has 15 residues. Trimming cost V 6 bases and J 2 bases, with 17 bases left between them. Germline V gene lookup returns CDR1 MNHEY and CDR2 SMNVEV (reference sequence). For the CDR3, the DNA is TGTGCCAGCAGCGAATACTCGACGGTTCCCTACGAGCAGTACTTC. This codes for CASSEYSTVPYEQYF.

The chain employs TRBV9 and TRBJ2-3; tentatively, D is TRBD2 (6 bases). Germline V CDR1 and CDR2: SGDLS, YYNGEE. The CDR3 contains 16 residues. Trimming cost V 4 bases and J 2 bases, with 17 bases left between them. DNA of the CDR3: TGTGCCAGCAGCCTAGTACCGGGACTTGACACAGATACGCAGTATTTT. Its translation: CASSLVPGLDTDTQYF.

On this clonotype: The junction departs from the called germline gene at one end, perhaps through a read error. J is TRBJ2-1 and V is TRBV5-1; TRBD2 matches 11 bases. CDR1 is SGHRS and CDR2 is YFSETQ in the germline V gene. The CDR3 loop spans 16 amino acids. The CDR3 reads CASSLAGTSGLNVQFF. As DNA, the CDR3 is TGCGCCAGCAGTTTGGCCGGGACTAGCGGTTTAAATGTGCAGTTCTTC.

The V call is TRBV7-2, the J call TRBJ2-7; 12 nucleotides agree with TRBD1. Trimming removed 4 bases from V and 8 bases from J; junction bases left unmatched: 9. Germline V gene data show CDR1 as SGHTA and CDR2 as FQGNSA. CDR3 length: 15 amino acids. CDR3 in amino acids: CASSSSGTGGIKQYF. In DNA form, the CDR3 reads TGTGCCAGCAGCTCGTCCGGGACAGGGGGCATCAAGCAGTACTTC.

This clonotype appeared a few times. This chain links TRBV7-2 with TRBJ2-5, with unresolved D. Germline values: CDR1 SGHTA, CDR2 FQGNSA. The CDR3 runs 13 residues. V was cut by 6 bases and J by 7 bases, with 15 bases left in between. The CDR3 spells CASRIGNSGTQYF. In DNA form, the CDR3 reads TGTGCCAGCAGGATAGGGAACAGTGGGACCCAGTACTTC.

Note on this clonotype: A clone one base away is much larger, so this may be a read error. The rearrangement uses TRBV7-6 and TRBJ2-3; D uncertain. Germline loops: CDR1 SGHVS, CDR2 FNYEAQ. The CDR3 runs to 18 residues. V lost 0 bases and J lost 2, with 18 bases in between. CDR3 in amino acids: CASSLALSRGSITDTQYF. CDR3 coding DNA: TGTGCCAGCAGCTTAGCTTTATCCAGAGGATCAATCACAGATACGCAGTATTTT.

This clonotype was seen more than once but under ten times. The chain links TRBV6-1 to TRBJ2-7; TRBD1 matches 7 bases. CDR3 length: 13 residues. J gave up 6 bases and V 3 bases, and 5 bases lay outside the gene matches. Germline V gives CDR1 MNHNS, CDR2 SASEGT. CDR3 residues: CASSDTTGLEQYF. For the CDR3, the DNA is TGTGCCAGCAGTGACACGACAGGGCTCGAGCAGTACTTC.

This rearrangement joins TRBV28 to TRBJ1-2; D might be TRBD1 (5 bases). The CDR3 runs to 13 residues. Germline CDR1 and CDR2: MDHEN and SYDVKM. With 11 bases removed from V and 4 bases from J, the gap between germline ends came to 17 bases. The chain's CDR3 is CAAGPPLIYGYTF. As DNA, the CDR3 is TGTGCCGCGGGGCCTCCTTTGATCTATGGCTACACCTTC.

The V call is TRBV20-1, the J call TRBJ2-7, with D maybe TRBD1 (5 bases). V shed 1 base and J shed 0 bases, with 7 bases lying between them. CDR1 and CDR2 (germline): DFQATT, SNEGSKA (reference sequence). The CDR3 consists of 13 residues. Here the CDR3 reads CSARGQLSYEQYF. In DNA form, the CDR3 reads TGCAGTGCTAGAGGACAGCTCTCCTACGAGCAGTACTTC.

This chain joins TRBV29-1 and TRBJ2-3, with D possibly TRBD1 on 5 matching bases. This CDR3 has 12 residues. The V gene lost 7 bases and the J gene lost 0 bases, with 8 bases spanning the gap. The germline gives CDR1 SQVTM, CDR2 ANQGSEA. CDR3 sequence reads: CSGRTSTDTQYF. CDR3 coding DNA: TGCAGCGGAAGGACAAGCACAGATACGCAGTATTTT.

This clonotype was observed a handful of times. The chain couples TRBV20-1 to TRBJ2-1; D unresolved. Per the germline V gene, CDR1 is DFQATT and CDR2 is SNEGSKA (reference sequence). This CDR3 has 17 residues. The V end was cut by 0 bases, the J end by 5 bases, with 20 bases between. CDR3 DNA: TGCAGTGCTAGAGATGTCGGCGAACCCCCGCTCCACAATGAGCAGTTCTTC. Amino acids: CSARDVGEPPLHNEQFF.

The chain links TRBV3-1 to TRBJ2-2, with D unresolved. CDR3 size: 16 residues. Germline V lookup: CDR1 LGHDT, CDR2 YNNKEL (reference sequence). V gave up 4 bases and J gave up 2 bases, with 14 bases separating them. The CDR3 region has the DNA TGTGCCAGCAGCCGTCAGAGGACCCCTAACACCGGGGAGCTGTTTTTT. This gives the protein CASSRQRTPNTGELFF.

This chain links TRBV20-1 with TRBJ2-1; tentatively, D is TRBD2 (5 bases). The CDR3 is made up of 14 amino acids. V was pared by 3 bases and J by 4 bases, with 13 bases between. In germline, CDR1 is DFQATT, CDR2 SNEGSKA (reference sequence). The DNA for the CDR3 is TGCAGTGCTAGTCTCAGAGGGAATTACAATGAGCAGTTCTTC. This sequence encodes CSASLRGNYNEQFF.

The rearrangement joins TRBV12-3 or TRBV12-4 to TRBJ2-3; TRBD2 matches 11 bases. The CDR3 sequence is 19 residues long. The ends lost 4 bases at V and 2 bases at J; junction bases unmatched: 14. The CDR3 region is CASSWVGLAGGANTDTQYF. The DNA of the CDR3 is TGTGCCAGCAGTTGGGTTGGGCTAGCGGGAGGTGCTAACACAGATACGCAGTATTTT.

The rearrangement links TRBV20-1 to TRBJ2-5; the D gene is possibly TRBD2 (7 bases). Germline loops: CDR1 DFQATT, CDR2 SNEGSKA (reference sequence). V lost 7 bases and J 3 bases, leaving 15 bases between the germline ends. The CDR3 spans 13 residues. The chain's CDR3 is CSVSLGGEETQYF. The CDR3 bases are TGCAGTGTTTCCTTAGGGGGGGAAGAGACCCAGTACTTC.

The V gene is TRBV2, the J gene TRBJ2-7, with TRBD2 as a possible D gene (5 bases). The CDR3 length is 14 residues. V lost 4 bases and J lost 7, with 17 bases in between. Germline-derived CDR1 and CDR2 are SNHLY and FYNNEI. CDR3 region: CASSGNGPSGEQYF. DNA of the CDR3: TGTGCCAGCAGTGGGAACGGGCCTTCGGGGGAGCAGTACTTC.

The V and J genes are TRBV7-2 and TRBJ2-3; D is perhaps TRBD1 or TRBD2 (5 bases each). CDR1 and CDR2 (germline): SGHTA, FQGNSA. CDR3 length equals 15 residues. Between the trimmed V and J ends, which lost 4 bases and 1 base, there was a span of 12 bases. CDR3 residues: CASSSGPGGTDTQYF. In DNA form, the CDR3 reads TGTGCCAGCAGCTCGGGACCCGGGGGCACAGATACGCAGTATTTT.